These 24 T cell receptor beta chains originate from one sample sequenced in a study of blood T cell repertoires in COVID-19. Sequenced by immunoSEQ multiplex PCR; TCRdb stores in-frame clones only, minus some. The sample lists roughly 300,000 clones, over 70% seen once, with approximately 1.1% in the top ten. The sequenced sample was peripheral blood. These receptors all stem from a woman aged 45 to 65 with acute or convalescent COVID-19.

This rearrangement joins TRBV12-5 to TRBJ2-5; 12 positions agree with TRBD2. This CDR3 is built from 19 residues. Germline V CDR1 and CDR2: LGHNT, FRNRAP. The ends lost 0 bases at V and 0 bases at J; junction bases unmatched: 8. For the CDR3, the DNA is TGTGCTAGTGGTTTGGTAAAAGGGCTAGCGGGAGGGTACCAAGAGACCCAGTACTTC. Protein product: CASGLVKGLAGGYQETQYF.

This sequence joins TRBV7-9 and TRBJ1-2; 7 nucleotides align to TRBD1. Germline V gives CDR1 SEHNR, CDR2 FQNEAQ (reference sequence). V shed 7 bases, J shed 5 bases, and the junction held 10 bases outside the gene matches. This CDR3 is 14 amino acids long. This CDR3 reads CASTSTGKGYGYTF. The CDR3 region has the DNA TGTGCCAGCACCTCGACAGGGAAGGGATATGGCTACACCTTC.

V is TRBV5-6 and J is TRBJ2-7; 9 nucleotides match TRBD1. The trim removed 4 bases at V and 1 base at J, leaving 6 bases unmatched. This CDR3 is built from 15 residues. CDR1 and CDR2 from the germline V gene are SGHDT and YYEEEE. CDR3 DNA sequence: TGTGCCAGCAGCCCGGGGACAGGGTGGTCCTACGAGCAGTACGTC. It is translated as CASSPGTGWSYEQYV.

This clone came up a few times. This rearrangement joins TRBV18 to TRBJ1-1; perhaps TRBD1 as D (5 bases). Trimming removed 1 base at V and 6 bases at J, with 12 bases between. This CDR3 is 14 amino acids long. Germline V lookup: CDR1 KGHSH, CDR2 LQKENI. CDR3 protein: CASSPRSTVSEAFF. CDR3 nucleotide sequence: TGTGCCAGCTCACCACGTTCGACAGTCTCTGAAGCTTTCTTT.

This rearrangement joins TRBV27 to TRBJ1-2; the match to TRBD1 covers 7 bases. The CDR3 has 13 residues. Germline CDR1 MNHEY, CDR2 SMNVEV (reference sequence). Trimming cost V 5 bases and J 6 bases; bases outside gene matches: 6. The CDR3 here is CASSPTTGNGYTF. The CDR3 DNA sequence: TGTGCCAGCAGTCCCACGACAGGGAATGGCTACACCTTC.

The rearrangement uses TRBV6-5 and TRBJ2-3; a possible D gene is TRBD2 (6 bases). Germline V CDR1 and CDR2: MNHEY, SVGAGI. This CDR3 spans 14 amino acids. Trimming left V 0 bases short and J 6 bases short, with 10 bases between. Here the CDR3 reads CASSYSRGSDTQYF. In nucleotides, the CDR3 is TGTGCCAGCAGTTACTCCCGGGGGTCGGATACGCAGTATTTT.

The gene calls are TRBV7-2 and TRBJ2-5; the match to TRBD2 covers 9 bases. Germline trimming cut 5 bases from V and 2 bases from J; bases unmatched to any gene: 18. This CDR3 comprises 19 residues. CDR1 and CDR2 (germline): SGHTA, FQGNSA. CDR3 sequence reads: CASSPRQGVRLAGQETQYF. In nucleotides, the CDR3 is TGTGCCAGCAGCCCCCGACAGGGTGTGAGGCTAGCGGGACAAGAGACCCAGTACTTC. The entire variable domain, with the rest obtained from reference TRBV7-2 and TRBJ2-5, is as follows: GAGVSQSPSNKVTEKGKDVELRCDPISGHTALYWYRQSLGQGLEFLIYFQGNSAPDKSGLPSDRFSAERTGGSVSTLTIQRTQQEDSAVYLCASSPRQGVRLAGQETQYFGPGTRLLVL.

The chain couples TRBV5-1 to TRBJ2-3, with a tentative D call TRBD2 (5 bases). CDR1 is SGHRS and CDR2 is YFSETQ in the germline V gene. Trimming cost V 0 bases and J 5 bases, with 10 bases left between them. The CDR3 extends over 14 amino acids. CDR3 coding DNA: TGCGCCAGCAGCTTGGCCATCGGAGGAGATACGCAGTATTTT. It encodes CASSLAIGGDTQYF.

This chain connects TRBV9 to TRBJ1-1, with 7 bases fitting TRBD1. V was clipped by 4 bases and J by 5 bases; unmatched bases: 8. Germline lookup yields CDR1 SGDLS and CDR2 YYNGEE. The CDR3 totals 14 residues. The CDR3 sequence is CASSPRQGLTEAFF. CDR3 DNA sequence: TGTGCCAGCAGCCCTCGACAGGGACTGACTGAAGCTTTCTTT.

This clone has just one count. This chain connects TRBV12-3 or TRBV12-4 to TRBJ1-1; D is uncertain. The CDR3 sequence is 11 residues long. V was cut by 5 bases and J by 3 bases, with 4 bases left in between. CDR3 sequence: CASSIDTEAFF. The DNA for the CDR3 is TGTGCCAGCAGTATCGACACTGAAGCTTTCTTT.

The chain has TRBV20-1 and TRBJ2-1, with D tentatively TRBD1 (6 bases). Germline lookup yields CDR1 DFQATT and CDR2 SNEGSKA (reference sequence). V was shortened by 4 bases and J by 0 bases, with 19 bases between the two germline ends. The CDR3 extends over 17 amino acids. In DNA, the CDR3 is TGCAGTGCTACTGAGATGGGACACGCGAGCTCCTACAATGAGCAGTTCTTC. It encodes CSATEMGHASSYNEQFF.

This clone was found once. J is TRBJ2-5 and V is TRBV5-1; 10 bases are a match to TRBD1. The germline CDR1 and CDR2 sequences are SGHRS and YFSETQ. V was pared by 2 bases and J by 4 bases, with 2 bases of the junction left unmatched. The CDR3 sequence is 14 residues long. The CDR3, as DNA: TGCGCCAGCAGCTTCGACAGGGGGCGAGAGACCCAGTACTTC. Translation gives CASSFDRGRETQYF. The full variable domain, completed using reference TRBV5-1 and TRBJ2-5, is KAGVTQTPRYLIKTRGQQVTLSCSPISGHRSVSWYQQTPGQGLQFLFEYFSETQRNKGNFPGRFSGRQFSNSRSEMNVSTLELGDSALYLCASSFDRGRETQYFGPGTRLLVL.

The chain links TRBV19 to TRBJ1-2; 7 bases line up with TRBD1. The V gene's germline CDR1 is LNHDA and CDR2 SQIVND (reference sequence). The CDR3 is 12 amino acids. V lost 8 bases, J lost 5 bases, and 5 bases stayed unmatched. The CDR3 reads CASQDRTYGYTF. In DNA, the CDR3 is TGTGCCAGTCAGGACAGGACTTATGGCTACACCTTC.

This clone was observed once. The chain recombines TRBV12-3 or TRBV12-4 with TRBJ1-2, with D perhaps matching TRBD1 (6 bases). V lost 6 bases to trimming and J lost 6 bases, with 11 bases between them. CDR3 length equals 12 residues. CDR3 sequence reads: CASSPPGDGYTF. As DNA, the CDR3 is TGTGCCAGCAGCCCCCCAGGGGATGGCTACACCTTC.

This clone was counted only a few times. The chain employs TRBV4-1 and TRBJ2-2; a possible D gene is TRBD1 (6 bases). Germline CDR1 is MGHRA and CDR2 is YSYEKL. The V end was cut by 0 bases, the J end by 6 bases, with 14 bases between. The CDR3 length is 16 residues. CDR3 loop: CASSQEKTGWSGELFF. The CDR3 DNA sequence: TGCGCCAGCAGCCAAGAAAAAACAGGGTGGTCCGGGGAGCTGTTTTTT.

The chain recombines TRBV12-3 or TRBV12-4 with TRBJ2-5; D remains unclear. The CDR3 is 13 residues long. Between the trimmed V and J ends, which lost 5 bases and 5 bases, there was a span of 12 bases. The CDR3 sequence: CASSRSRLETQYF. The CDR3 DNA reads TGTGCCAGCAGTAGGTCACGACTGGAGACCCAGTACTTC.

This clone showed up just once. This CDR3 is CASSSIQVETQYF. DNA of the CDR3: TGTGCCAGCAGCTCAATTCAGGTAGAGACCCAGTACTTC. The chain is built from TRBV5-6 and TRBJ2-5; no reliable D call. The V gene's germline CDR1 is SGHDT and CDR2 YYEEEE. The CDR3 has 13 amino acids. V was trimmed by 3 bases and J by 4 bases, leaving 10 bases between them.

The V gene is TRBV14, the J gene TRBJ2-5; TRBD2 is a possible D gene (6 bases). The CDR3 has 13 amino acids. Germline values: CDR1 SGHDN, CDR2 FVKESK. The V and J ends lost 4 bases and 7 bases respectively, with 13 bases between them. CDR3 nucleotide sequence: TGTGCCAGCAGCCGAGTAGGGGAGGTGACCCAGTACTTC. Translation gives CASSRVGEVTQYF.

This chain links TRBV2 with TRBJ1-3, with unresolved D. Germline CDR1 reads SNHLY; CDR2 reads FYNNEI. The CDR3 is made up of 13 amino acids. Between the trimmed V and J ends, which lost 0 bases and 4 bases, there was a span of 4 bases. CDR3 in amino acids: CASSEAGGNTIYF. The CDR3, as DNA: TGTGCCAGCAGTGAAGCCGGGGGAAACACCATATATTTT.

This clone was observed a few times. The CDR3, as DNA: TGTGCCAGCAGCTTGAATCCGGTCGACTACGAGCAGTACTTC. It is translated as CASSLNPVDYEQYF. V is TRBV7-2 and J is TRBJ2-7; D unclear. CDR1 SGHTA and CDR2 FQGNSA come from the germline V gene. Trimming took off 3 bases at V and 3 bases at J, with 12 bases between the two ends. The CDR3 runs 14 residues.

The chain has TRBV5-1 and TRBJ1-1; perhaps TRBD1 as D (5 bases). From germline, CDR1 is SGHRS and CDR2 YFSETQ. V lost 0 bases, J lost 4 bases, and 10 bases lay in between. The CDR3 totals 14 residues. The CDR3 DNA reads as TGCGCCAGCAGCTTGGAGCAGGGAAGCACTGAAGCTTTCTTT. Residues: CASSLEQGSTEAFF.

The chain joins TRBV27 to TRBJ1-6; 9 bases fit TRBD1. CDR3 size: 14 residues. The J segment lost 7 bases and the V segment lost 2 bases, leaving 0 bases of the junction unmatched. Per germline, CDR1 MNHEY and CDR2 SMNVEV (reference sequence). CDR3 nucleotide sequence: TGTGCCAGCAGTTTAGGGACAGGGAATTCACCCCTCCACTTT. This codes for CASSLGTGNSPLHF.

The chain links TRBV10-3 to TRBJ1-3; D not certain. Germline CDR1 ENHRY, CDR2 SYGVKD. The length of the CDR3 is 14 residues. Trimming took 3 bases from V and 4 from J, leaving 10 bases between them. The CDR3 is CAISDGRSGNTIYF. The CDR3 DNA reads TGTGCCATCAGTGATGGCAGGTCCGGAAACACCATATATTTT.

CDR3 amino acids: CASSLAGEAFF. The CDR3 bases are TGTGCCAGCAGCTTGGCGGGTGAAGCTTTCTTT. This chain connects TRBV7-9 to TRBJ1-1; D gene unclear. The V end lost 3 bases, the J end lost 7 bases, and 6 bases lay between the germline ends. This CDR3 is built from 11 residues. Germline V gene lookup returns CDR1 SEHNR and CDR2 FQNEAQ (reference sequence). The variable domain in full, with the rest retrieved from reference TRBV7-9 and TRBJ1-1, is DTGVSQNPRHKITKRGQNVTFRCDPISEHNRLYWYRQTLGQGPEFLTYFQNEAQLEKSRLLSDRFSAERPKGSFSTLEIQRTEQGDSAMYLCASSLAGEAFFGQGTRLTVV.